This T cell receptor (beta chain) was identified during a study of CD8+CD57+ T cells in acquired aplastic anemia. Study information: Mean yield of DNA from sorted CD4+ and CD8+ cells was 2.5 to 4 ug.

Germline values: CDR1 SQVTM, CDR2 ANQGSEA. Trimming took 3 bases from V and 0 from J, leaving 5 bases between them. This CDR3 has 12 residues. Previously, flow cytometry had revealed CD8+CD57+ cell expansion in the patients chosen for sequencing. TCR beta VDJ and CDR3 profiling used genomic DNA as template. One entry per CDR3 protein results from TCRdb running MiXCR on the reads. Counted here are about 200,000 distinct CDR3 sequences, more than 55% occurring once; the ten biggest clones make up roughly 64%. This receptor was obtained from a human donor with aplastic anemia. Source material: sorted CD4+, CD8+, or CD8+CD57+ T cells (not recorded which) from PBMCs. V and J are TRBV29-1 and TRBJ1-2; D gene ambiguous. CDR3 loop: CSVDRANYGYTF. The CDR3 nucleotides are TGCAGCGTTGATAGGGCTAACTATGGCTACACCTTC.